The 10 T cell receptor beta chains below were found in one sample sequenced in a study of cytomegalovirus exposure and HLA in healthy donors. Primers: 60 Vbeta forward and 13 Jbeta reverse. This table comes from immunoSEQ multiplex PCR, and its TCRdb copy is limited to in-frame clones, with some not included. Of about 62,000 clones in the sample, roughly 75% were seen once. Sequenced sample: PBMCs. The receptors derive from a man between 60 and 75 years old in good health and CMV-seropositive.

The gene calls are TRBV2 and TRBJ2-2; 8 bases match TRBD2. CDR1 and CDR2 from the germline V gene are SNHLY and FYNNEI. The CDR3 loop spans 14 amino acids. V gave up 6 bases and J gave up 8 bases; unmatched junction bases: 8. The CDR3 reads CASRDGLAPGELFF. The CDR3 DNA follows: TGTGCCAGCAGAGACGGACTAGCCCCTGGGGAGCTGTTTTTT.

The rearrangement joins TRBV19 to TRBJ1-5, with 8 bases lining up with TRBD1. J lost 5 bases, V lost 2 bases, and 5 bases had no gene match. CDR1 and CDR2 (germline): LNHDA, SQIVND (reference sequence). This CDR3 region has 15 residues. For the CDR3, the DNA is TGTGCCAGTAGTATATCGGCAGGGGGCCATCAGCCCCAGCATTTT. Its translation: CASSISAGGHQPQHF. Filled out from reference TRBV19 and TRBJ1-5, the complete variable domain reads DGGITQSPKYLFRKEGQNVTLSCEQNLNHDAMYWYRQDPGQGLRLIYYSQIVNDFQKGDIAEGYSVSREKKESFPLTVTSAQKNPTAFYLCASSISAGGHQPQHFGDGTRLSIL.

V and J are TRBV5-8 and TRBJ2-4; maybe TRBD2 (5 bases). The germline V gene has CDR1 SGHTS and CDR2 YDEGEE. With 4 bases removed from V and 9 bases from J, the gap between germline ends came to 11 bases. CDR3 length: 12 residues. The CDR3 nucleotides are TGTGCCAGCAGCCCGAGGGAAGGCATTCAGTACTTC. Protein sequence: CASSPREGIQYF. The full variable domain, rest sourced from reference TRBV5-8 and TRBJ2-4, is EAGVTQSPTHLIKTRGQQATLRCSPISGHTSVYWYQQALGLGLQFLLWYDEGEERNRGNFPPRFSGRQFPNYSSELNVNALELEDSALYLCASSPREGIQYFGAGTRLSVL.

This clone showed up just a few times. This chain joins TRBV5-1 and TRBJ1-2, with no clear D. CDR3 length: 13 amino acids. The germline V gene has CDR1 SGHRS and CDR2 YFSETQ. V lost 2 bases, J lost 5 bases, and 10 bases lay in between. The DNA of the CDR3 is TGCGCCAGCAGCTTCAGTTCGGGTTATGGCTACACCTTC. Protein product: CASSFSSGYGYTF.

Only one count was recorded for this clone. For the CDR3, the DNA is TGTGCCAGCAGCTTAGGGACAGGGGGCGAGCAGTACTTC. Amino acids: CASSLGTGGEQYF. V gene TRBV11-2 combines with J gene TRBJ2-7; 10 bases match TRBD1. Trimming took 1 base from V and 6 from J; bases not matched to a gene: 0. The CDR3 length is 13 residues. Germline CDR1 and CDR2: SGHAT and FQNNGV.

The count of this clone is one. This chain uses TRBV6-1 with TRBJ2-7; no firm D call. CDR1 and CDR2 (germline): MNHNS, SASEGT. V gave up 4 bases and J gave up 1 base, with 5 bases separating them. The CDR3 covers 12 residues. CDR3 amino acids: CASSGRSYEQYF. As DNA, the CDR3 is TGTGCCAGCAGTGGCCGGTCCTACGAGCAGTACTTC.

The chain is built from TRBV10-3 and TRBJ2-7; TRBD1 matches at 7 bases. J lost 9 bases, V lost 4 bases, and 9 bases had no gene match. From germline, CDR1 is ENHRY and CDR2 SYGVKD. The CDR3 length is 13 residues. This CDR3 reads CAISGSTGMVQYF. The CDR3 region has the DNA TGTGCCATCAGTGGCTCGACAGGGATGGTGCAGTACTTC.

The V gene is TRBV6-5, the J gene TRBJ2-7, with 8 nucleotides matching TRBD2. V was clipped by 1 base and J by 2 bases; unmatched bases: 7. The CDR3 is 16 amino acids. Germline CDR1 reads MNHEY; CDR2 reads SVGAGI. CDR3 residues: CASSYWGLGDPYEQYF. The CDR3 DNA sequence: TGTGCCAGCAGTTACTGGGGACTAGGGGATCCCTACGAGCAGTACTTC.

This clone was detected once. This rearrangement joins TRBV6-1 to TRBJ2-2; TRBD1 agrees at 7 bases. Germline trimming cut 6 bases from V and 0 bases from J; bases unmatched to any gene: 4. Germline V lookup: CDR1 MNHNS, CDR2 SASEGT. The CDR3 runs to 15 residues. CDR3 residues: CASRGQFSNTGELFF. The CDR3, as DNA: TGTGCCAGCAGGGGACAGTTCTCGAACACCGGGGAGCTGTTTTTT.

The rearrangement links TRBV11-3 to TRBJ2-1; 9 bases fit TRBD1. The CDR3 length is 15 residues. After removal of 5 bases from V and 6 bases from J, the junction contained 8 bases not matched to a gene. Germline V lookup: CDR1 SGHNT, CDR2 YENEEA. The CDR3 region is CASSQDGTGPNEQFF. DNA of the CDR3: TGTGCCAGCAGCCAAGATGGGACAGGGCCCAATGAGCAGTTCTTC.